The 27 T cell receptor beta chains in this list originate from one sample, sequenced in a study of cytomegalovirus exposure and HLA in healthy donors. Primers included in the PCR were 60 Vbeta and 13 Jbeta primers. TCRdb's copy holds only in-frame clones and misses some; the assay was immunoSEQ multiplex PCR. The data hold 140,000 or so clones, with around two thirds observed a single time. Sequenced sample: PBMCs. The receptors shown here come from a male donor in good health and CMV-seronegative.

In its sample, this clone was seen a few times. The chain is built from TRBV5-6 and TRBJ1-1, with a weak D call TRBD1 (6 bases). V shed 4 bases and J shed 5 bases, with 18 bases lying between them. The CDR3 has 15 amino acids. Germline CDR1 and CDR2: SGHDT and YYEEEE. The CDR3 loop reads CASSRTVLGGTEAFF. As DNA, the CDR3 is TGTGCCAGCAGCCGGACAGTTTTAGGAGGTACTGAAGCTTTCTTT.

V and J are TRBV19 and TRBJ2-3, with 9 bases matching TRBD1. CDR1 and CDR2 from the germline V gene are LNHDA and SQIVND (reference sequence). V lost 4 bases, J lost 3 bases, and 8 bases stayed unmatched. This CDR3 is built from 16 residues. CDR3 DNA sequence: TGTGCCAGTAGTAGGGGCGGGACAGGGTCGACAGATACGCAGTATTTT. It specifies CASSRGGTGSTDTQYF. The full variable domain, with the rest looked up from reference TRBV19 and TRBJ2-3, is DGGITQSPKYLFRKEGQNVTLSCEQNLNHDAMYWYRQDPGQGLRLIYYSQIVNDFQKGDIAEGYSVSREKKESFPLTVTSAQKNPTAFYLCASSRGGTGSTDTQYFGPGTRLTVL.

The J gene is TRBJ1-2, the V gene TRBV5-4; TRBD1 is a possible D gene (6 bases). The CDR3 runs 16 residues. In germline, CDR1 is SGHNT, CDR2 YYREEE (reference sequence). Between the trimmed V and J ends, which lost 0 bases and 8 bases, there was a span of 20 bases. The CDR3 loop reads CASSLGTARREEGYTF. In DNA, the CDR3 is TGTGCCAGCAGCTTGGGGACAGCCCGAAGGGAAGAGGGCTACACCTTC.

This sequence joins TRBV5-3 and TRBJ2-1, with TRBD2 matching over 12 bases. TRBV5-3 is an ORF; its function is uncertain. The V gene end was trimmed by 4 bases and the J gene end by 3 bases; junction bases not matched to a gene: 20. This CDR3 is built from 21 residues. CDR3 in amino acids: CARSIPDATSGGEDDYNEQFF. The CDR3 nucleotides read TGTGCCAGAAGCATTCCCGACGCGACTAGCGGGGGCGAAGATGACTACAATGAGCAGTTCTTC.

This clone appeared a single time. The V and J genes are TRBV4-2 and TRBJ2-2; possible D gene TRBD1, 6 bases. There are 16 residues in the CDR3. Germline loops: CDR1 LGHNA, CDR2 YNFKEQ. V lost 0 bases to trimming and J lost 1 base, with 9 bases between them. The CDR3 nucleotides read TGTGCCAGCAGCCAAGAGGACAGATGGAACACCGGGGAGCTGTTTTTT. Residues: CASSQEDRWNTGELFF.

The table lists this clone with a few counts. V usage is TRBV18 and J usage is TRBJ1-5, with D tentatively TRBD1 (5 bases). In germline, CDR1 is KGHSH, CDR2 LQKENI. V lost 0 bases and J 2 bases, leaving 8 bases between the germline ends. The CDR3 spans 15 residues. CDR3 in amino acids: CASSPPGRGNQPQHF. The CDR3 nucleotides are TGTGCCAGCTCACCACCGGGCAGGGGCAATCAGCCCCAGCATTTT.

The chain links TRBV5-4 to TRBJ1-1, with 8 bases identical to TRBD1. This CDR3 spans 14 amino acids. Looked up from germline, CDR1 is SGHNT and CDR2 is YYREEE (reference sequence). V was pared by 7 bases and J by 1 base, with 6 bases of the junction left unmatched. The DNA for the CDR3 is TGTGCCAGCGGGACAGGCAGGTGGAACACTGAAGCTTTCTTT. Amino acids: CASGTGRWNTEAFF.

In its sample, this clone was seen many times. In DNA, the CDR3 is TGTGCCAGCTTCCCCGCGGCACAGGACCTGAACACTGAAGCTTTCTTT. Protein: CASFPAAQDLNTEAFF. This chain uses TRBV27 with TRBJ1-1; D is perhaps TRBD1 (5 bases). The CDR3 spans 16 residues. The germline V gene encodes CDR1 MNHEY and CDR2 SMNVEV (reference sequence). Trimming removed 8 bases from V and 0 bases from J, with 19 bases in between.

This clone has a handful of counts. The V and J genes are TRBV4-1 and TRBJ1-1; TRBD1 might be the D (5 bases). CDR3 length: 13 amino acids. V shed 4 bases and J shed 4 bases, with 10 bases lying between them. Germline V gene lookup returns CDR1 MGHRA and CDR2 YSYEKL. The CDR3 is CASSLGGGTEAFF. The CDR3, as DNA: TGCGCCAGCAGCCTGGGGGGAGGCACTGAAGCTTTCTTT.

This chain uses TRBV25-1 with TRBJ1-2; possible D gene TRBD1, 6 bases. Germline lookup yields CDR1 MGHDK and CDR2 SYGVNS. Trimming took 4 bases from V and 8 from J, leaving 14 bases between them. This CDR3 is 13 amino acids long. The CDR3 is CASSVTGTRGYTF. The CDR3 DNA follows: TGTGCCAGCAGTGTGACAGGTACTAGGGGCTACACCTTC.

The chain recombines TRBV18 with TRBJ1-1, with unresolved D. CDR3 length: 15 amino acids. CDR1 and CDR2 from the germline V gene are KGHSH and LQKENI. V gave up 3 bases and J gave up 5 bases, with 16 bases separating them. Here the CDR3 reads CASSPINAVETEAFF. The CDR3 DNA reads TGTGCCAGCTCACCTATCAACGCGGTCGAAACTGAAGCTTTCTTT.

Regarding this clone: An end of the junction does not agree with germline; a read error may underlie this. The chain links TRBV11-3 to TRBJ1-1; tentatively, D is TRBD1 (6 bases). This CDR3 has 11 residues. Germline V CDR1 and CDR2: SGHNT, YENEEA. This CDR3 is CASSLRWTVRF. CDR3 nucleotide sequence: TGTGCCAGCAGCTTAAGATGGACAGTGCGCTTT.

This rearrangement joins TRBV18 to TRBJ2-7; 7 nucleotides agree with TRBD1. This CDR3 region has 14 residues. Losses at the gene ends were 3 bases for V and 2 bases for J; bases not matched to a gene: 4. Germline V CDR1 and CDR2: KGHSH, LQKENI. DNA of the CDR3: TGTGCCAGCTCACCCCAGGGGACAGCCTACGAGCAGTACTTC. Its translation is CASSPQGTAYEQYF.

This clone was counted a few times. This rearrangement joins TRBV5-5 to TRBJ2-7; 8 bases match TRBD1. CDR1 and CDR2 from the germline V gene are SGHKS and YYEKEE (reference sequence). J gave up 5 bases and V 0 bases, and 7 bases lay outside the gene matches. This CDR3 has 15 residues. The CDR3 region has the DNA TGTGCCAGCAGCTTGGCCGGACAGGGCTACGACGAGCAGTACTTC. Its translation is CASSLAGQGYDEQYF.

This sequence joins TRBV4-1 and TRBJ2-5; TRBD2 agrees at 11 bases. The CDR3 consists of 20 residues. V lost 1 base, J lost 5 bases, and 18 bases stayed unmatched. CDR1 is MGHRA, CDR2 YSYEKL, per germline. This CDR3 reads CASSQGVLGLAGGLWETQYF. CDR3 coding DNA: TGCGCCAGCAGCCAAGGAGTATTAGGGCTAGCGGGGGGACTTTGGGAGACCCAGTACTTC.

The chain is built from TRBV6-5 and TRBJ1-6, with D possibly TRBD1 on 6 matching bases. The CDR3 is made up of 12 amino acids. V lost 6 bases and J lost 10, with 10 bases in between. CDR1 is MNHEY and CDR2 is SVGAGI in the germline V gene. The CDR3 region is CASSRQESPLHF. The CDR3 DNA is TGTGCCAGCAGCCGACAGGAGTCACCCCTCCACTTT.

The rearrangement uses TRBV9 and TRBJ2-1, with TRBD2 matching 9 bases. Germline V gene data show CDR1 as SGDLS and CDR2 as YYNGEE. The CDR3 is 15 amino acids. With 4 bases clipped from V and 4 bases from J, the junction kept 6 bases outside the gene matches. DNA for the CDR3: TGTGCCAGCAGCCCACAAGCGGGGGGTTACAATGAGCAGTTCTTC. Translating gives CASSPQAGGYNEQFF.

The J gene is TRBJ2-1, the V gene TRBV7-3, with 12 bases that match TRBD2. CDR3 length equals 15 residues. J lost 9 bases, V lost 3 bases, and 6 bases had no gene match. Germline CDR1 is SGHTA and CDR2 is FQGTGA. CDR3 DNA sequence: TGTGCCAGCAGCTTTCTAGCGGGGGGGCGAAGTGAGCAGTTCTTC. This encodes CASSFLAGGRSEQFF.

The rearrangement links TRBV18 to TRBJ1-2; TRBD1 matches at 8 bases. The CDR3 loop spans 15 amino acids. Trimming removed 6 bases from V and 3 bases from J; junction bases left unmatched: 9. The germline V gene has CDR1 KGHSH and CDR2 LQKENI. The CDR3, as DNA: TGTGCCAGCTCGCGACCCAGGGGGCAGGACTATGGCTACACCTTC. Translated: CASSRPRGQDYGYTF.

The CDR3 DNA reads as TGTGCCAGCAGCTTGGAACAGGGACAGGGCCCTGACGGCTACACCTTC. Encoded protein: CASSLEQGQGPDGYTF. The chain employs TRBV11-3 and TRBJ1-2, with TRBD1 matching 9 bases. The CDR3 runs to 16 residues. Germline values: CDR1 SGHNT, CDR2 YENEEA. After removal of 3 bases from V and 8 bases from J, the junction contained 13 bases not matched to a gene.

J is TRBJ2-7 and V is TRBV5-4, with a possible D match to TRBD1 (5 bases). V lost 2 bases and J 6 bases, leaving 15 bases between the germline ends. CDR3 size: 14 residues. CDR1 and CDR2 from the germline V gene are SGHNT and YYREEE (reference sequence). This CDR3 reads CASSFRAGNSEQYF. CDR3 DNA sequence: TGTGCCAGCAGCTTCAGGGCAGGGAACAGCGAGCAGTACTTC.

CDR3 loop: CASSTGALTYEQYF. DNA for the CDR3: TGTGCCAGCAGCACAGGGGCCCTAACCTACGAGCAGTACTTC. The chain couples TRBV6-5 to TRBJ2-7, with TRBD1 matching 7 bases. CDR1 and CDR2 from the germline V gene are MNHEY and SVGAGI. This CDR3 contains 14 residues. V lost 6 bases, J lost 2 bases, and 7 bases stayed unmatched.

The CDR3 DNA reads as TGCAGCGTCTGGGACAGATACACAGATACGCAGTATTTT. Translation gives CSVWDRYTDTQYF. The J gene is TRBJ2-3, the V gene TRBV29-1; 7 nucleotides line up with TRBD1. The V gene end was trimmed by 6 bases and the J gene end by 2 bases; junction bases not matched to a gene: 5. Germline CDR1 reads SQVTM; CDR2 reads ANQGSEA. The CDR3 has 13 residues.

J is TRBJ2-5 and V is TRBV19; 12 bases fit TRBD2. Trimming cost V 4 bases and J 3 bases; bases outside gene matches: 6. The CDR3 covers 16 residues. In germline, CDR1 is LNHDA, CDR2 SQIVND (reference sequence). CDR3 sequence (DNA): TGTGCCAGTAGTACGAGACTAGCGGGGGAGGAAGAGACCCAGTACTTC. This encodes CASSTRLAGEEETQYF.

The chain combines TRBV5-4 with TRBJ2-6; D is undetermined. V was trimmed by 3 bases and J by 3 bases, leaving 7 bases between them. CDR1 and CDR2 from the germline V gene are SGHNT and YYREEE (reference sequence). This CDR3 has 14 residues. CDR3 nucleotides: TGTGCCAGCAGCTCGAGAGGTGGGGCCAACGTCCTGACTTTC. Protein: CASSSRGGANVLTF.

V usage is TRBV6-5 and J usage is TRBJ2-1; TRBD2 matches at 10 bases. Germline-derived CDR1 and CDR2 are MNHEY and SVGAGI. V lost 4 bases and J lost 5; bases outside the gene matches: 5. The CDR3 extends over 15 amino acids. The CDR3 spells CASSFKRGGDNEQFF. The DNA of the CDR3 is TGTGCCAGCAGTTTCAAGCGGGGGGGCGACAATGAGCAGTTCTTC.

This clone was counted a few times. This chain uses TRBV6-6 with TRBJ2-7; 7 bases line up with TRBD2. The CDR3 covers 15 residues. Per germline, CDR1 MNHNY and CDR2 SVGAGI (reference sequence). After removal of 6 bases from V and 7 bases from J, the junction contained 15 bases not matched to a gene. The CDR3 nucleotides read TGTGCCAGCAGAGGTACTACTAGCGAGGGAGGGGAGCAGTACTTC. This gives the protein CASRGTTSEGGEQYF.